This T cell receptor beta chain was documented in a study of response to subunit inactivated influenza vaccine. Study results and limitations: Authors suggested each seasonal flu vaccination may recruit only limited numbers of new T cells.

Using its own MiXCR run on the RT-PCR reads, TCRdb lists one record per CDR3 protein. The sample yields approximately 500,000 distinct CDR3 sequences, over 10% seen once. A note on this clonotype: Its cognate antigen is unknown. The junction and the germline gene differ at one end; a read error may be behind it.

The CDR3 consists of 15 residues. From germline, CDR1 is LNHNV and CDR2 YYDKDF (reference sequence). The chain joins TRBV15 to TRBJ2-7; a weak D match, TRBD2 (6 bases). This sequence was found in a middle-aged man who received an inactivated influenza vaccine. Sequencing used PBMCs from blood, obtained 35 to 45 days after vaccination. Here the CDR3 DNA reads TGTGCCATCAGCAGAGATGTGGGGGGCTCCTACGAGCAGTACTTC. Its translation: CAISRDVGGSYEQYF.